A single sample is the source of the 30 T cell receptor beta chains below, sequenced in a study of control samples from healthy donors and cancer patients. Profiled with immunoSEQ multiplex PCR; TCRdb holds only in-frame clones, not every one. The sample lists roughly 120,000 clones; more than 85% were seen once. Sequences were obtained from PBMCs. All receptors come from a man aged 50 to 60 with head and neck cancer.

The V and J genes are TRBV7-8 and TRBJ2-3, with 10 bases matching TRBD2. The CDR3 totals 15 residues. V dropped 5 bases and J dropped 6; count of bases not matched to a gene: 8. The germline V gene has CDR1 SGHVS and CDR2 FQNEAQ. For the CDR3, the DNA is TGTGCCAGCAGCCTCCTTAGCGGGGGGCGGGATACGCAGTATTTT. Translation: CASSLLSGGRDTQYF. Filled out from reference TRBV7-8 and TRBJ2-3, the complete variable domain reads GAGVSQSPRYKVAKRGQDVALRCDPISGHVSLFWYQQALGQGPEFLTYFQNEAQLDKSGLPSDRFFAERPEGSVSTLKIQRTQQEDSAVYLCASSLLSGGRDTQYFGPGTRLTVL.

CDR3 region: CAFSRLAGGINNEQFF. The CDR3 DNA reads TGTGCCTTCTCGCGACTAGCGGGGGGCATTAACAATGAGCAGTTCTTC. The V and J genes are TRBV30 and TRBJ2-1; TRBD2 matches 13 bases. V lost 7 bases to trimming and J lost 5 bases; unmatched junction nucleotides: 11. Germline V gives CDR1 GTSNPN, CDR2 SVGIG (reference sequence). The CDR3 extends over 16 amino acids.

The chain recombines TRBV5-1 with TRBJ1-6, with D uncertain. This CDR3 spans 16 amino acids. Trimming shortened V by 0 bases and J by 10 bases, and 17 bases separated the two germline ends. Per germline, CDR1 SGHRS and CDR2 YFSETQ. The CDR3 protein is CASSLAKVAGESPLHF. The CDR3 DNA follows: TGCGCCAGCAGCTTGGCAAAGGTGGCCGGTGAGTCACCCCTCCACTTT.

This chain links TRBV29-1 with TRBJ2-3; D call uncertain. Trimming shortened V by 7 bases and J by 5 bases, and 10 bases separated the two germline ends. This CDR3 has 11 amino acids. Germline V gives CDR1 SQVTM, CDR2 ANQGSEA. CDR3 region: CSARWLDTQYF. Written as DNA, the CDR3 is TGCAGCGCGAGGTGGCTAGATACGCAGTATTTT.

This chain links TRBV5-1 with TRBJ2-6; the D is unclear. This CDR3 has 16 amino acids. The germline V and J ends were trimmed by 4 bases and 0 bases, with 11 bases remaining between them. Germline CDR1 SGHRS, CDR2 YFSETQ. The DNA of the CDR3 is TGCGCCAGCAGCCCCCAGCCTAGCTCTGGGGCCAACGTCCTGACTTTC. This codes for CASSPQPSSGANVLTF. Variable domain in full (rest from reference TRBV5-1 and TRBJ2-6): KAGVTQTPRYLIKTRGQQVTLSCSPISGHRSVSWYQQTPGQGLQFLFEYFSETQRNKGNFPGRFSGRQFSNSRSEMNVSTLELGDSALYLCASSPQPSSGANVLTFGAGSRLTVL.

The chain is built from TRBV5-1 and TRBJ2-4; 7 nucleotides match TRBD1. The J segment lost 9 bases and the V segment lost 2 bases, leaving 8 bases of the junction unmatched. This CDR3 is 14 amino acids long. In germline, CDR1 is SGHRS, CDR2 YFSETQ. CDR3 residues: CASSFDRAVSIQYF. As DNA, the CDR3 is TGCGCCAGCAGCTTTGACAGGGCAGTGAGCATTCAGTACTTC. The whole variable domain, remainder taken from reference TRBV5-1 and TRBJ2-4, is KAGVTQTPRYLIKTRGQQVTLSCSPISGHRSVSWYQQTPGQGLQFLFEYFSETQRNKGNFPGRFSGRQFSNSRSEMNVSTLELGDSALYLCASSFDRAVSIQYFGAGTRLSVL.

The CDR3 region is CASSLGPTEAFF. As DNA, the CDR3 is TGTGCCAGCAGCTTAGGTCCGACTGAAGCTTTCTTT. The rearrangement links TRBV7-9 to TRBJ1-1; no clear D gene. Germline V lookup: CDR1 SEHNR, CDR2 FQNEAQ (reference sequence). V was pared by 1 base and J by 5 bases, with 5 bases between. The CDR3 is 12 residues long.

The rearrangement joins TRBV10-2 to TRBJ2-7; D uncertain. Deletions cut 4 bases from V and 2 bases from J, with 3 bases between. CDR3 length: 11 residues. CDR1 WSHSY and CDR2 SAAADI come from the germline V gene. This CDR3 is CASSATYEQYF. The CDR3 coding sequence is TGCGCCAGCAGTGCCACCTACGAGCAGTACTTC.

The count of this clone is one. This chain connects TRBV7-2 to TRBJ2-1; D is ambiguous. Trimming took 7 bases from V and 3 from J, leaving 4 bases between them. Germline V gene data show CDR1 as SGHTA and CDR2 as FQGNSA. The CDR3 is 11 amino acids. In DNA form, the CDR3 reads TGTGCCAGCACGAACTACAATGAGCAGTTCTTC. Translation gives CASTNYNEQFF.

The rearrangement uses TRBV15 and TRBJ1-6; tentative D call: TRBD1 (5 bases). Germline V gene sequence: CDR1 LNHNV, CDR2 YYDKDF (reference sequence). The V end was cut by 0 bases, the J end by 9 bases, with 6 bases between. The CDR3 consists of 13 residues. The CDR3 DNA follows: TGTGCCACCAGCAGAGAACAGGTTTCACCCCTCCACTTT. This encodes CATSREQVSPLHF.

The chain uses TRBV5-1 and TRBJ2-7; possible D gene TRBD2, 7 bases. V was pared by 3 bases and J by 3 bases, with 16 bases between. Germline loops: CDR1 SGHRS, CDR2 YFSETQ. The CDR3 is 15 amino acids. CDR3 bases: TGCGCCAGCAGCTCGGTTCGCGGGGGCCTCTACGAGCAGTACTTC. This sequence encodes CASSSVRGGLYEQYF. The full variable domain, with the rest looked up from reference TRBV5-1 and TRBJ2-7, is KAGVTQTPRYLIKTRGQQVTLSCSPISGHRSVSWYQQTPGQGLQFLFEYFSETQRNKGNFPGRFSGRQFSNSRSEMNVSTLELGDSALYLCASSSVRGGLYEQYFGPGTRLTVT.

The chain employs TRBV9 and TRBJ2-3; TRBD2 matches 7 bases. CDR3 length: 13 residues. The J segment lost 3 bases and the V segment lost 5 bases, leaving 3 bases of the junction unmatched. Germline V CDR1 and CDR2: SGDLS, YYNGEE. The CDR3 region is CASSFGGTDTQYF. The CDR3 nucleotides read TGTGCCAGCAGTTTCGGGGGGACAGATACGCAGTATTTT.

V is TRBV6-2 or TRBV6-3 and J is TRBJ2-3; 12 bases agree with TRBD2. The germline V gene has CDR1 MNHEY and CDR2 SVGEGT. V was clipped by 5 bases and J by 5 bases; unmatched bases: 14. This CDR3 contains 18 residues. The CDR3 nucleotides read TGTGCCAGCAGTCCAATAACTAGACTAGCGGGGGCCCGAGATACGCAGTATTTT. This translates into CASSPITRLAGARDTQYF.

The chain uses TRBV5-4 and TRBJ2-7; tentatively, D is TRBD1 (6 bases). The germline V gene has CDR1 SGHNT and CDR2 YYREEE (reference sequence). This CDR3 comprises 12 residues. The V end was cut by 2 bases, the J end by 4 bases, with 7 bases between. The CDR3 sequence: CASSLTGYEQYF. The CDR3 region has the DNA TGTGCCAGCAGCTTAACAGGGTACGAGCAGTACTTC. Using reference TRBV5-4 and TRBJ2-7 for the parts outside the CDR3, the full variable domain is ETGVTQSPTHLIKTRGQQVTLRCSSQSGHNTVSWYQQALGQGPQFIFQYYREEENGRGNFPPRFSGLQFPNYSSELNVNALELDDSALYLCASSLTGYEQYFGPGTRLTVT.

J is TRBJ2-7 and V is TRBV28; TRBD2 is a possible D gene (6 bases). The CDR3 loop spans 15 amino acids. From germline, CDR1 is MDHEN and CDR2 SYDVKM. V lost 6 bases and J lost 0, with 15 bases in between. CDR3 in DNA: TGTGCCAGCAGCCCCCCGGGACTCAGCTCCTACGAGCAGTACTTC. This codes for CASSPPGLSSYEQYF.

This clone has more than one count but fewer than ten. The J gene is TRBJ1-5, the V gene TRBV3-1 (or the pseudogene TRBV3-2), with D unresolved. Germline V gives CDR1 LGHDT, CDR2 YNNKEL (reference sequence). V shed 2 bases and J shed 4 bases, with 6 bases lying between them. CDR3 length equals 13 residues. The CDR3: CASSQSMNQPQHF. The CDR3 DNA follows: TGTGCCAGCAGCCAATCTATGAATCAGCCCCAGCATTTT.

The table lists this clone with a count of one. The rearrangement links TRBV7-9 to TRBJ2-4, with D perhaps given as TRBD1 or TRBD2 (6 bases each). V shed 3 bases and J shed 4 bases, with 13 bases lying between them. CDR3 size: 15 residues. In germline, CDR1 is SEHNR, CDR2 FQNEAQ (reference sequence). As DNA, the CDR3 is TGTGCCAGCAGCTTCACGAGGGGGGAGAAAAACATTCAGTACTTC. Translated, it gives CASSFTRGEKNIQYF. The full variable domain, with the rest looked up from reference TRBV7-9 and TRBJ2-4, is DTGVSQNPRHKITKRGQNVTFRCDPISEHNRLYWYRQTLGQGPEFLTYFQNEAQLEKSRLLSDRFSAERPKGSFSTLEIQRTEQGDSAMYLCASSFTRGEKNIQYFGAGTRLSVL.

J is TRBJ2-7 and V is TRBV28; maybe TRBD2 (7 bases). This CDR3 is built from 15 residues. The V gene lost 7 bases and the J gene lost 2 bases, with 18 bases spanning the gap. Germline CDR1 reads MDHEN; CDR2 reads SYDVKM. CDR3 DNA sequence: TGTGCCAGCACCCTGGGAGGGGGGCGACCCTACGAGCAGTACTTC. This encodes CASTLGGGRPYEQYF.

V is TRBV7-2 and J is TRBJ2-5; the match to TRBD2 covers 8 bases. Germline lookup yields CDR1 SGHTA and CDR2 FQGNSA. The CDR3 covers 15 residues. V lost 2 bases and J lost 2; bases outside the gene matches: 4. The CDR3 DNA reads TGTGCCAGCAGCTTAAGCGGGGGACTACAAGAGACCCAGTACTTC. Protein: CASSLSGGLQETQYF.

The chain is built from TRBV6-5 and TRBJ1-6; D unresolved. Germline V gene lookup returns CDR1 MNHEY and CDR2 SVGAGI. The CDR3 runs to 15 residues. V was pared by 2 bases and J by 9 bases, with 14 bases between. The chain's CDR3 is CASSYGQPRSSPLHF. The CDR3 region has the DNA TGTGCCAGCAGTTACGGTCAGCCTAGGAGTTCACCCCTCCACTTT.

The chain employs TRBV6-4 and TRBJ2-1; TRBD2 agrees at 9 bases. The CDR3 is 17 residues long. CDR1 MRHNA and CDR2 SNTAGT come from the germline V gene. J gave up 6 bases and V 0 bases, and 9 bases lay outside the gene matches. The CDR3 nucleotides read TGTGCCAGCAGTGACTCGATCAGACTAGCGGCACGCAATGAGCAGTTCTTC. As protein: CASSDSIRLAARNEQFF.

CDR3 sequence (DNA): TGCGCCAGCAGCTTGGGCGGGGCAGGCGCTGAAGCTTTCTTT. Protein sequence: CASSLGGAGAEAFF. This chain uses TRBV5-1 with TRBJ1-1; possible D gene TRBD1, 5 bases. Germline lookup yields CDR1 SGHRS and CDR2 YFSETQ. Trimming left V 0 bases short and J 6 bases short, with 12 bases between. This CDR3 is built from 14 residues.

This clone was seen a handful of times. The gene calls are TRBV28 and TRBJ2-2; D might be TRBD2 (6 bases). The germline V and J ends were trimmed by 6 bases and 4 bases, with 18 bases remaining between them. Germline V gives CDR1 MDHEN, CDR2 SYDVKM. This CDR3 spans 16 amino acids. The CDR3 protein is CASRTRAGYGTGELFF. CDR3 bases: TGTGCCAGCAGAACTCGGGCGGGGTACGGCACCGGGGAGCTGTTTTTT.

The chain joins TRBV10-2 to TRBJ2-7; 8 bases align to TRBD1. The CDR3 loop spans 15 amino acids. Looked up from germline, CDR1 is WSHSY and CDR2 is SAAADI. The V and J ends lost 6 bases and 5 bases, in that order; junction bases with no gene match: 12. CDR3 sequence reads: CASRQAGTGSHEQYF. CDR3 DNA sequence: TGCGCCAGCAGGCAAGCCGGGACAGGTAGCCACGAGCAGTACTTC.

J is TRBJ2-7 and V is TRBV6-5; D perhaps matches TRBD2 (6 bases). Trimming left V 8 bases short and J 3 bases short, with 14 bases between. Per germline, CDR1 MNHEY and CDR2 SVGAGI. This CDR3 region has 13 residues. Here the CDR3 reads CASGRRDGYEQYF. CDR3 coding DNA: TGTGCCAGCGGGAGGAGGGATGGCTACGAGCAGTACTTC.

The chain recombines TRBV10-3 with TRBJ1-2; D remains ambiguous. This CDR3 has 15 amino acids. CDR1 is ENHRY, CDR2 SYGVKD, per germline. With 0 bases removed from V and 3 bases from J, the gap between germline ends came to 11 bases. The CDR3 DNA follows: TGTGCCATCAGTGAGTCGTTTACCCGATACTATGGCTACACCTTC. Amino acids: CAISESFTRYYGYTF.

This sequence joins TRBV29-1 and TRBJ1-1; unclear D gene. CDR3 length equals 12 residues. V lost 4 bases, J lost 4 bases, and 10 bases lay in between. In germline, CDR1 is SQVTM, CDR2 ANQGSEA. Here the CDR3 reads CSVVRHRTEAFF. Here the CDR3 DNA reads TGCAGCGTTGTTAGGCACCGCACTGAAGCTTTCTTT.

In its sample, this clone was seen a few times. This chain links TRBV7-2 with TRBJ1-1, with TRBD1 identical over 8 bases. The ends lost 8 bases at V and 1 base at J; junction bases unmatched: 3. Germline values: CDR1 SGHTA, CDR2 FQGNSA. The CDR3 is 13 amino acids. CDR3 region: CASRGQANTEAFF. DNA of the CDR3: TGTGCCAGCCGGGGACAGGCGAACACTGAAGCTTTCTTT.

The gene calls are TRBV5-6 and TRBJ1-2; D perhaps matches TRBD1 (6 bases). CDR1 and CDR2 (germline): SGHDT, YYEEEE. V gave up 4 bases and J gave up 0 bases, with 16 bases separating them. This CDR3 region has 16 residues. The CDR3 sequence is CASSHTGAGTNYGYTF. CDR3 nucleotide sequence: TGTGCCAGCAGCCACACGGGGGCAGGTACTAACTATGGCTACACCTTC.

The rearrangement links TRBV30 to TRBJ1-4; D is perhaps TRBD1 (6 bases). Deletions cut 4 bases from V and 8 bases from J, with 20 bases between. The CDR3 sequence is 15 residues long. The germline CDR1 and CDR2 sequences are GTSNPN and SVGIG (reference sequence). The CDR3 spells CAWNFGQPGSEKLFF. The CDR3 bases are TGTGCCTGGAACTTTGGACAGCCAGGTAGCGAAAAACTGTTTTTT.